This T cell receptor beta chain was profiled in a study of blood T cell repertoires in COVID-19 (dated by TCRdb to about 2020). Study-level background: Collaborator samples came from the United States, Italy and Spain and covered acute and convalescent phases of COVID-19. A freely available public database, intended as a resource for researchers studying the immune response to SARS-CoV-2, is where the repertoires were released. The dataset comprised deeply sampled blood TCRbeta repertoires from subjects exposed to, actively infected with, or recovered from COVID-19. Samples came from the ongoing ImmuneRACE study (first 160 participants) plus 1,254 subjects from 6 global collaborators. Where HLA class I and class II types were available, the types were taken from metadata supplied by the sample provider, not from assay-based typing. The material from the prospective study consisted of cDNA or gDNA derived from T cells, B-cell-depleted T cells, or PBMCs. A de-identified subject ID, COVID-19 status, age in years and sex were almost always included in the sample metadata. What the authors observed across the whole study: The quantity of clinical and demographic metadata differed by source and by participant and was supplied without curation.

Points on this clone: It lacks a known antigen. There are no base qualities to consult, and no much larger clone falls within one base.

Participants in the prospective study were aged roughly 18 to 95 years, lived in approximately 26 United States geographic areas, and enrolled through a virtual design. In the prospective study, cohorts were assigned on the basis of participant-reported clinical history obtained from a screening survey and a study questionnaire. Recovered participants in ImmuneRACE Cohort 3 were defined by two consecutive negative NP/OP PCR tests, clearance by a healthcare professional, or resolution of symptoms. In the prospective study, mobile phlebotomists collected whole blood, serum and a nasopharyngeal or oropharyngeal swab from each participant. Over a 2-month period, participants in the prospective study had the option of providing additional blood draws and questionnaires. Before DNA extraction, prospective study blood samples were shipped either frozen or at room temperature. The immunoSEQ Assay, a bias-controlled multiplex PCR, was used to amplify TCRbeta CDR3 regions from genomic DNA. The paper's processing steps were these. Within the assay, amplification of reference gene primers was used to estimate how many nucleated cells each sample contained. Sequence reads were collapsed and filtered to measure the absolute abundance of every unique TCRbeta CDR3 rearrangement. For each sample, productive Simpson clonality was calculated as the square root of Simpson's diversity index over productive rearrangements. Sourced from immuneACCESS, this table was stored by TCRdb with only in-frame sequences that have V and J called. A share of the clones is absent; for the studies checked, an unresolved V gene accounts for under half, and the remainder has no known explanation. V and J calls and clone size are as listed in that table; D and trimming were resolved from the DNA. The sample has approximately 490,000 clones on record, roughly 90% of them singletons. Jointly, the top ten make up 0.7% of the sample.

Material for sequencing was PBMCs or T cells enriched from blood (not recorded which). The TCR was taken from a woman aged 18 to 35 who had recovered from COVID-19.

The CDR3 reads CASSLRDSGATDTQYF. The sequence in DNA is TGTGCCAGCAGTCTTCGTGATAGCGGGGCCACAGATACGCAGTATTTT. The V and J genes are TRBV6-2 or TRBV6-3 and TRBJ2-3; 8 junctional bases match TRBD2. Compared with germline, V lacks 5 bases and J lacks 2 bases; bases without a gene match: 9. From a lookup of the germline V gene, CDR1 and CDR2 are MNHEY and SVGEGT. The CDR3 runs 16 amino acids, cysteine and phenylalanine included. Of all the DNA, just the CDR3 is kept, 48 bases in frame from base 1.